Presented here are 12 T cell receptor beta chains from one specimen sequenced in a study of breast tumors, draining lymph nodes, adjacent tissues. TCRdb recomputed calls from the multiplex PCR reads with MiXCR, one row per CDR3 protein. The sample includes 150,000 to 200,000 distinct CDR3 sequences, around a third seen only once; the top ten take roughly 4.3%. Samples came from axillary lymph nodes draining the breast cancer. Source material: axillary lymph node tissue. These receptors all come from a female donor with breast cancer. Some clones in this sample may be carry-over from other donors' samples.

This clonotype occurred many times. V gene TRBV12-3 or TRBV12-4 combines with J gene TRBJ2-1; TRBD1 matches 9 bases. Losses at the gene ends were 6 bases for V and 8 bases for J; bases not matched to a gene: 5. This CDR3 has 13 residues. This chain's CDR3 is CASRQDRGYEQFF. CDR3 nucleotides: TGTGCCAGCAGGCAGGACAGGGGATATGAGCAGTTCTTC.

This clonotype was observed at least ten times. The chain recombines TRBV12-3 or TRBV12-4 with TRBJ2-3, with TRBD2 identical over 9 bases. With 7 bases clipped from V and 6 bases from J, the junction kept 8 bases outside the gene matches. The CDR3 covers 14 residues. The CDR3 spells CASIVAGDLDTQYF. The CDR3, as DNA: TGTGCCAGCATAGTAGCGGGAGATTTGGATACGCAGTATTTT.

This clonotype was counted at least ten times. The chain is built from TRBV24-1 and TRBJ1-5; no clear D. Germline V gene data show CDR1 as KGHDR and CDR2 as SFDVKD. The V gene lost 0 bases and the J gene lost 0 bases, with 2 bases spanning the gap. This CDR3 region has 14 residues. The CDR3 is CATSDLHSNQPQHF. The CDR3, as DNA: TGTGCCACCAGTGATTTGCATAGCAATCAGCCCCAGCATTTT.

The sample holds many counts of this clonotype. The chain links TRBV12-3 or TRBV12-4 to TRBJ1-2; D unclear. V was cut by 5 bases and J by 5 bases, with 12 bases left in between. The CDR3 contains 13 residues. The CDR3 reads CASSRLSRYGYTF. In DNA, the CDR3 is TGTGCCAGCAGTCGGCTCAGCAGGTATGGCTACACCTTC.

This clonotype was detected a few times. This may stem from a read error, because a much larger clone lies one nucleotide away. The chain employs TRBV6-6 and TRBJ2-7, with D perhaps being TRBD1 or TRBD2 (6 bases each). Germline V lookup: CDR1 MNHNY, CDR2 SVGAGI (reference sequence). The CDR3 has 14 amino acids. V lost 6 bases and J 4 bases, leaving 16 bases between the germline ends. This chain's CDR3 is CASRRGGRGYEQYF. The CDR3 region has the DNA TGTGCCAGCAGGCGAGGGGGGAGAGGTTACGAGCAGTACTTC.

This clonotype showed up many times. CDR3 nucleotides: TGTGCCAGCAGTCACGGGGAGACCCAGTACTTC. Amino acid sequence: CASSHGETQYF. V usage is TRBV6-5 and J usage is TRBJ2-5; D call uncertain. The CDR3 totals 11 residues. Trimming shortened V by 5 bases and J by 5 bases, and 6 bases separated the two germline ends. The germline V gene encodes CDR1 MNHEY and CDR2 SVGAGI.

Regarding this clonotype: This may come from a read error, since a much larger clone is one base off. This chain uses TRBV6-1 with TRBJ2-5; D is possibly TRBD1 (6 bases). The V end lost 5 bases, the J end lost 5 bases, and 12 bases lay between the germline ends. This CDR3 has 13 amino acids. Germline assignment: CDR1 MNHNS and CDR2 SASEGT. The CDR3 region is CASSRKQGETQYF. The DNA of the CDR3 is TGTGCCAGCAGTCGGAAACAGGGCGAGACCCAGTACTTC.

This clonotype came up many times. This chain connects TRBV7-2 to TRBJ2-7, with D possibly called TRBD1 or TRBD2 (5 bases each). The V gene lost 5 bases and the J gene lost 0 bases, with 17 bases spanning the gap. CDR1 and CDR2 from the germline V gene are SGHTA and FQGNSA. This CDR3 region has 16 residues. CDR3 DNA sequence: TGTGCCAGCAGCCCGGGCAGGGCCGGGATCTCCTACGAGCAGTACTTC. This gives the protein CASSPGRAGISYEQYF.

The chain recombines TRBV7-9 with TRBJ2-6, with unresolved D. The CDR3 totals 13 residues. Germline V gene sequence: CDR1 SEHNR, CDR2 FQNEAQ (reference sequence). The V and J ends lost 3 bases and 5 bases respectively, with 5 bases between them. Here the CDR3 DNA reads TGTGCCAGCAGCTTTGGGAGGGCCAACGTCCTGACTTTC. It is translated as CASSFGRANVLTF.

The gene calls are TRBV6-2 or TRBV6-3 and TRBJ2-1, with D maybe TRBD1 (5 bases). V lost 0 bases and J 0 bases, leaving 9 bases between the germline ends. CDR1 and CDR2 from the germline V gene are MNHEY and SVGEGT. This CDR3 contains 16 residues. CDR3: CASSYSRQGSYNEQFF. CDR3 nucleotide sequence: TGTGCCAGCAGTTACTCAAGGCAGGGCTCCTACAATGAGCAGTTCTTC.

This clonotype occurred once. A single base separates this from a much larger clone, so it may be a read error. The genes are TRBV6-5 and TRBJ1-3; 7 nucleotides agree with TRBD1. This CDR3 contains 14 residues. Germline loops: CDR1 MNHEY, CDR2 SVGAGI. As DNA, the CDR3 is TGTGCCAGCAGTAACTCCGACAGGGTGCACACCATATATTTT. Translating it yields CASSNSDRVHTIYF.

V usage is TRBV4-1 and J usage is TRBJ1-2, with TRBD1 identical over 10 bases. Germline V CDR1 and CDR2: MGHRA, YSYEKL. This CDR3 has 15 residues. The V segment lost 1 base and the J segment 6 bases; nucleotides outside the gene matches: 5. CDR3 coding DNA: TGCGCCAGCAGCCAAGTCGGGACAGGGGAAGATGGCTACACCTTC. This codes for CASSQVGTGEDGYTF.